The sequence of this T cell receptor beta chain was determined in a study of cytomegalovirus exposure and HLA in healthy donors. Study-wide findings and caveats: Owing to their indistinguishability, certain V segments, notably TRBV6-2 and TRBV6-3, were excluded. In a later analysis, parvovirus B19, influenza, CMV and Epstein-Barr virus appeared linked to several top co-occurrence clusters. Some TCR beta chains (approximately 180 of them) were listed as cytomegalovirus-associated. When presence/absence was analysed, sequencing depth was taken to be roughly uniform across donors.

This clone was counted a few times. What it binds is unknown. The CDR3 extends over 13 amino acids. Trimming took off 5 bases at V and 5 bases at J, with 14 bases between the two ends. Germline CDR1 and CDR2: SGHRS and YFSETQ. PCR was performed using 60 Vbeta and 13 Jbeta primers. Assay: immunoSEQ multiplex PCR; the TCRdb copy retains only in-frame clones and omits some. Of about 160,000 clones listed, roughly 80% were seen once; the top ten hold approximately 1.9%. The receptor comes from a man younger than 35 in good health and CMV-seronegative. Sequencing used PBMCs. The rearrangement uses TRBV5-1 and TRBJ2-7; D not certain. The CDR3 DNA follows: TGCGCCAGCAGATTTGGCTCGGCGGACGAGCAGTACTTC. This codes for CASRFGSADEQYF. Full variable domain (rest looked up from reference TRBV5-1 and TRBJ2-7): KAGVTQTPRYLIKTRGQQVTLSCSPISGHRSVSWYQQTPGQGLQFLFEYFSETQRNKGNFPGRFSGRQFSNSRSEMNVSTLELGDSALYLCASRFGSADEQYFGPGTRLTVT.